This TCR beta chain was identified during a study of identifying expanded T cells in peripheral blood. Overall study findings and caveats: Differentially abundant clones: about 1.2 between replicates, approximately 16 at around 14 days, 19 at four. Clone count variance between roughly two-week samples rose with total template count.

Profiling relied on immunoSEQ multiplex PCR, and the TCRdb table lists in-frame clones only, not all of them. Of under 100,000 clones listed, about 85% were seen once; the top ten hold less than 5%. Remarks on this clone: Its antigen is not identified.

The CDR3 has 16 residues. CDR1 MNHEY and CDR2 SVGAGI come from the germline V gene. J was trimmed by 4 bases and V by 0 bases; bases with no gene match: 4. No infections or other immune events were documented during collection. This rearrangement joins TRBV6-5 to TRBJ2-3, with TRBD1 matching over 10 bases. This clonotype originated in a person between 18 and 75 years old in good health. The sample was blood. CDR3 DNA sequence: TGTGCCAGCAGTTACTCATATGGACAGGGGGCAGATACGCAGTATTTT. Protein product: CASSYSYGQGADTQYF.